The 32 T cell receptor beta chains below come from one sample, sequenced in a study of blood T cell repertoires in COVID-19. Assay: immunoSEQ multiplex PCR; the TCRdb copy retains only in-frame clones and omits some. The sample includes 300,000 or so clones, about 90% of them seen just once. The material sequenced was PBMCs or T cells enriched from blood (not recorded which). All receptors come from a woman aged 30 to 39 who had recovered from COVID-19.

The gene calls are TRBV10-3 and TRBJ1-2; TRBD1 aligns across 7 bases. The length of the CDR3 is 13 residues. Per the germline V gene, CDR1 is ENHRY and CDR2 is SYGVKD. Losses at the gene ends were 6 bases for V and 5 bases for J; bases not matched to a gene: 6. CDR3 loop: CAISGGQLYGYTF. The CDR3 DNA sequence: TGTGCCATCAGCGGGGGACAGCTTTATGGCTACACCTTC.

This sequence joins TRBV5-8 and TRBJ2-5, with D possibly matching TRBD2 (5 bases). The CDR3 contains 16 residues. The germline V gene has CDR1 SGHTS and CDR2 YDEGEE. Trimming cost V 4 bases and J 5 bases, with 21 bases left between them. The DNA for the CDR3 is TGTGCCAGCAGCCCCGGGATTGGCCCTCTGGGGGAGACCCAGTACTTC. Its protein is CASSPGIGPLGETQYF.

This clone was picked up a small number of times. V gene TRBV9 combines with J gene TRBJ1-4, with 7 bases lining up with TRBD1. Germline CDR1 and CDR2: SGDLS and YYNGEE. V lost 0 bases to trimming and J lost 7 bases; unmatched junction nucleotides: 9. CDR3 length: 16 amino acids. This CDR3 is CASSVAPQGGTEKLFF. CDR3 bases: TGTGCCAGCAGCGTAGCGCCTCAGGGGGGAACTGAAAAACTGTTTTTT.

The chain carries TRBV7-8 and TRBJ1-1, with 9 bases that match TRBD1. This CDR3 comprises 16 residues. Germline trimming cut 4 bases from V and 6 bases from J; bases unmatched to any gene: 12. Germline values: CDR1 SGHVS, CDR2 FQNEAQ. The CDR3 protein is CASSSLQGAPHAEAFF. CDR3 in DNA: TGTGCCAGCAGCTCATTACAGGGGGCACCACACGCTGAAGCTTTCTTT.

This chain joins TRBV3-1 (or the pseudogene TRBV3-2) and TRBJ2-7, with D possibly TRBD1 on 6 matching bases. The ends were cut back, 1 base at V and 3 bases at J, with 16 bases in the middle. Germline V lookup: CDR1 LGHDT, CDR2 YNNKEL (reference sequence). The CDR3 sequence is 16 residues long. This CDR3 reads CASSQAGPGVGYEQYF. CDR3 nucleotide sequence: TGTGCCAGCAGCCAAGCAGGGCCAGGGGTGGGCTACGAGCAGTACTTC.

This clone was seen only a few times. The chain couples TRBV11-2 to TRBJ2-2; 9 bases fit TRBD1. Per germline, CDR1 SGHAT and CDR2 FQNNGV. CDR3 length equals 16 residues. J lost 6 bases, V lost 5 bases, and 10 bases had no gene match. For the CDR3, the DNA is TGTGCCAGCAGCACCCGACAGGGGGGGGTGGCCGGGGAGCTGTTTTTT. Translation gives CASSTRQGGVAGELFF. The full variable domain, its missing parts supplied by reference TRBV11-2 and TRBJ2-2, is EAGVAQSPRYKIIEKRQSVAFWCNPISGHATLYWYQQILGQGPKLLIQFQNNGVVDDSQLPKDRFSAERLKGVDSTLKIQPAKLEDSAVYLCASSTRQGGVAGELFFGEGSRLTVL.

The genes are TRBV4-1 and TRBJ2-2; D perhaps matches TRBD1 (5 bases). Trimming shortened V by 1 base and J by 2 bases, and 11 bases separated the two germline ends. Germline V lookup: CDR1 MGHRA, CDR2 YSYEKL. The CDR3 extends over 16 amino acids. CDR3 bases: TGCGCCAGCAGCCAAGCGTCCGGACACAACACCGGGGAGCTGTTTTTT. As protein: CASSQASGHNTGELFF.

CDR3 amino acids: CAISNITSTDTQYF. CDR3 sequence (DNA): TGTGCCATCAGTAATATAACTAGCACAGATACGCAGTATTTT. The rearrangement joins TRBV10-3 to TRBJ2-3; D is ambiguous. V was trimmed by 5 bases and J by 0 bases, leaving 9 bases between them. Germline V gives CDR1 ENHRY, CDR2 SYGVKD. There are 14 residues in the CDR3.

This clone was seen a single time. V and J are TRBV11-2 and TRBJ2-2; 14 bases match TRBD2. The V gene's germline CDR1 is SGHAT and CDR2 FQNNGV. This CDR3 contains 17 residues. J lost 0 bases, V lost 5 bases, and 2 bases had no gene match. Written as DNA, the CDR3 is TGTGCCAGCAGCCGGACTAGCGGGGGGACGAACACCGGGGAGCTGTTTTTT. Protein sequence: CASSRTSGGTNTGELFF.

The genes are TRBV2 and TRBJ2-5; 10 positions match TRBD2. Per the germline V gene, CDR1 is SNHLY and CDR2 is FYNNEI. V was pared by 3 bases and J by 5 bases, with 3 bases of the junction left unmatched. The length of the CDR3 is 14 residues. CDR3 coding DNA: TGTGCCAGCAGTGAGTCTAGCGGGGGCGAGACCCAGTACTTC. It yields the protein CASSESSGGETQYF.

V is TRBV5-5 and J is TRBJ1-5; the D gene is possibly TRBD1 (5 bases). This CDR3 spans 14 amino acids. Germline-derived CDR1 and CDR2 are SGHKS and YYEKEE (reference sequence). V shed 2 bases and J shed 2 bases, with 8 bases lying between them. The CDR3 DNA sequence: TGTGCCAGCAGCTTACAGGTTGGCAATCAGCCCCAGCATTTT. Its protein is CASSLQVGNQPQHF.

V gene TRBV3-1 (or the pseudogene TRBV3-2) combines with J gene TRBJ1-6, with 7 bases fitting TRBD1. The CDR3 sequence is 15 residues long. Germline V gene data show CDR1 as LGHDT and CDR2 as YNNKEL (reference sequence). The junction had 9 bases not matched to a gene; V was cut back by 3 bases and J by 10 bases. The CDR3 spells CASSHTRTGRSPLHF. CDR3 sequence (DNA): TGTGCCAGCAGCCACACTAGGACAGGTCGCTCACCCCTCCACTTT.

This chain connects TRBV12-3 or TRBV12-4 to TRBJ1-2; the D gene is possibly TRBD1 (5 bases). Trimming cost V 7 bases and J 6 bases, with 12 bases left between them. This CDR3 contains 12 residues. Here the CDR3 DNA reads TGTGCCAGCACCACCGGGGGGAATGGCTACACCTTC. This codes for CASTTGGNGYTF.

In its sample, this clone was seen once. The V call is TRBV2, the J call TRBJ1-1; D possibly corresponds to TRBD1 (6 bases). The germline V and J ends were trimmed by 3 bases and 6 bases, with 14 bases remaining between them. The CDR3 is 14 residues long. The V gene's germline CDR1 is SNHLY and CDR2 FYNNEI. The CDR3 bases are TGTGCCAGCAGTGACCGGGACATTTCTCCTGAAGCTTTCTTT. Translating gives CASSDRDISPEAFF.

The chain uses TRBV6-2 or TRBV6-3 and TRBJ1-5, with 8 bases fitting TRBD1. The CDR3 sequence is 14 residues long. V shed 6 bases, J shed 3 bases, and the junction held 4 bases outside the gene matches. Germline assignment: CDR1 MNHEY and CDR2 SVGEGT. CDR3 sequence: CASSTDRDNQPQHF. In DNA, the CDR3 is TGTGCCAGCAGCACGGACAGGGACAATCAGCCCCAGCATTTT.

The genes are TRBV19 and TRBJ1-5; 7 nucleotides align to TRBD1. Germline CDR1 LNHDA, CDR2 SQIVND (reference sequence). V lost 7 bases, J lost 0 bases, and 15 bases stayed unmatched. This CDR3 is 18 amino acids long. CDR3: CASIALPGDRYSNQPQHF. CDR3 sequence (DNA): TGTGCCAGTATCGCTCTCCCAGGGGACAGATATAGCAATCAGCCCCAGCATTTT.

The CDR3 DNA is TGTGCCAGCAGCCAAGATTCAGGGGGTGGTTATGGCTACACCTTC. Amino acids: CASSQDSGGGYGYTF. The chain carries TRBV4-2 and TRBJ1-2, with TRBD1 identical over 7 bases. The CDR3 loop spans 15 amino acids. The trim removed 0 bases at V and 5 bases at J, leaving 6 bases unmatched. CDR1 is LGHNA, CDR2 YNFKEQ, per germline.

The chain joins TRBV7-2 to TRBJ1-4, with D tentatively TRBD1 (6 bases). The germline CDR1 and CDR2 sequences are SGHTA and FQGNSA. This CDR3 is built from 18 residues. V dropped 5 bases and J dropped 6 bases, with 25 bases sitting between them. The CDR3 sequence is CASSPPGGAWGMDEKLFF. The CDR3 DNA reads TGTGCCAGCAGCCCCCCGGGGGGGGCATGGGGGATGGATGAAAAACTGTTTTTT.

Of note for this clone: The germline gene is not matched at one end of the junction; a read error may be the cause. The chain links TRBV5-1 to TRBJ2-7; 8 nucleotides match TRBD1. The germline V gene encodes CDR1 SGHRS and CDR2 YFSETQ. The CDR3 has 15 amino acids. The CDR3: CANSPNPTGAYEQYF. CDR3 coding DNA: TGCGCCAACAGCCCAAACCCGACAGGGGCCTACGAGCAGTACTTC.

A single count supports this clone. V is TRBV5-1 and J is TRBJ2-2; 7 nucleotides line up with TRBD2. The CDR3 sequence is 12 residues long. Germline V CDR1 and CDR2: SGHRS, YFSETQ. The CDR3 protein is CAGSGVRLELFF. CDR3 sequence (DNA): TGCGCAGGGAGCGGGGTAAGATTGGAGCTGTTTTTT.

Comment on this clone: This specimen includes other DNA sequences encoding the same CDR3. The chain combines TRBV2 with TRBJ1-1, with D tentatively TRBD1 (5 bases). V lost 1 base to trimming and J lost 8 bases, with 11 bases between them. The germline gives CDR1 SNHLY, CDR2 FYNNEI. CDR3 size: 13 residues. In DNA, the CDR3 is TGTGCCAGCAGTGAAGTTGGGGGGACCGAAGCTTTCTTT. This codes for CASSEVGGTEAFF.

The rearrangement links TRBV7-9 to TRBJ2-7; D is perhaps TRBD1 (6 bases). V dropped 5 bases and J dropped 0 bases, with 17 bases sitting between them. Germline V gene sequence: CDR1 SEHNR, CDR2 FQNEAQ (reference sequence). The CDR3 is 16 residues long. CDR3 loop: CASSLTGGTSSYEQYF. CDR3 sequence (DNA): TGTGCCAGCAGCCTGACGGGTGGGACATCCTCCTACGAGCAGTACTTC. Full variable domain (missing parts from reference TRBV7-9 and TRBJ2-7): DTGVSQNPRHKITKRGQNVTFRCDPISEHNRLYWYRQTLGQGPEFLTYFQNEAQLEKSRLLSDRFSAERPKGSFSTLEIQRTEQGDSAMYLCASSLTGGTSSYEQYFGPGTRLTVT.

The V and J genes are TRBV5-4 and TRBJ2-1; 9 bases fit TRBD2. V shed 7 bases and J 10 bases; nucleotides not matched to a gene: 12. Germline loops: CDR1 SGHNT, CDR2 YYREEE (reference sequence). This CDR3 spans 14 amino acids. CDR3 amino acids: CASLPGLAIEEQFF. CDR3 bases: TGTGCCAGCTTACCGGGACTAGCTATTGAGGAGCAGTTCTTC.

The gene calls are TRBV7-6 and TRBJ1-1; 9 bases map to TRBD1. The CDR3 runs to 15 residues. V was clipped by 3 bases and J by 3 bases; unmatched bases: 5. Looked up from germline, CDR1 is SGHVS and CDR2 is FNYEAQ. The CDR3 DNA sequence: TGTGCCAGCAGCTTGGGGACAGGGAAGTACACTGAAGCTTTCTTT. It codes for CASSLGTGKYTEAFF.

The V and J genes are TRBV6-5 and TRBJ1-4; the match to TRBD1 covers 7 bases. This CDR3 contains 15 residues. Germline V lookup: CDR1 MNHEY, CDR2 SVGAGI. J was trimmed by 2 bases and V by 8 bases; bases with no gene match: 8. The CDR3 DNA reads TGTGCCAGCTCAAGGGGGCGGAATACTAATGAAAAACTGTTTTTT. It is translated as CASSRGRNTNEKLFF.

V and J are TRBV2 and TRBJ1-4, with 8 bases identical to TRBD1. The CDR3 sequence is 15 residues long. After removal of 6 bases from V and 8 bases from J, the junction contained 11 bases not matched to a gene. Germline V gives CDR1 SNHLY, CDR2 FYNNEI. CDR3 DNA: TGTGCCAGCAGGGTGGACCGGGACAGGTTCGAAAAACTGTTTTTT. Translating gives CASRVDRDRFEKLFF.

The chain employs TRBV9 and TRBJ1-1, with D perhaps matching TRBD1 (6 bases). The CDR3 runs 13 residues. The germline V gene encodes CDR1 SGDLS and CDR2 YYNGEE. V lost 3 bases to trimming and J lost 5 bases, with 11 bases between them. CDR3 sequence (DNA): TGTGCCAGCAGCGCTGGGGGCAAGACTGAAGCTTTCTTT. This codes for CASSAGGKTEAFF.

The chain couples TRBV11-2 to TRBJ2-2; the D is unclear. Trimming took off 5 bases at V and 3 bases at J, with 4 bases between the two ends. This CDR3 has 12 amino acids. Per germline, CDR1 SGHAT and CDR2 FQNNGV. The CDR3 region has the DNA TGTGCCAGCAGCCCCTACACCGGGGAGCTGTTTTTT. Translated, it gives CASSPYTGELFF.

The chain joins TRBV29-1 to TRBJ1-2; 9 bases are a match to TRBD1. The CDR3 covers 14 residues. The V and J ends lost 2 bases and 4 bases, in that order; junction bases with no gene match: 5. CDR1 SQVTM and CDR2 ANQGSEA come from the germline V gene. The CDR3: CSVESGQGGYGYTF. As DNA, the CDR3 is TGCAGCGTTGAATCGGGACAGGGCGGCTATGGCTACACCTTC.

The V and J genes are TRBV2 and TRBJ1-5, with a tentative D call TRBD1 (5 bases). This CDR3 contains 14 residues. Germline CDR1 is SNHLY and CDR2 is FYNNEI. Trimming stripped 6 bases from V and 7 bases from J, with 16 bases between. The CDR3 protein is CASSWAGKAQPQHF. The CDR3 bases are TGTGCCAGCAGCTGGGCAGGGAAGGCCCAGCCCCAGCATTTT.

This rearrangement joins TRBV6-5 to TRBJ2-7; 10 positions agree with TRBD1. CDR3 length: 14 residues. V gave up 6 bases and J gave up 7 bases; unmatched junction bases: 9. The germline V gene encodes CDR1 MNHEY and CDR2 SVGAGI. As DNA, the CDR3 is TGTGCCAGCAGCCCCGGGGACAGGGGTCGGGAGCAGTACTTC. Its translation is CASSPGDRGREQYF.

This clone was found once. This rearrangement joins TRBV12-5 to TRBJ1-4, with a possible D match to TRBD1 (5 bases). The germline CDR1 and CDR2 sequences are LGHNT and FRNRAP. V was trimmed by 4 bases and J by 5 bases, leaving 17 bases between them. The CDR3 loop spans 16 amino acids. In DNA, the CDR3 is TGTGCTAGTGGTTACGACGCCAGACAGAAGAATGAAAAACTGTTTTTT. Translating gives CASGYDARQKNEKLFF.